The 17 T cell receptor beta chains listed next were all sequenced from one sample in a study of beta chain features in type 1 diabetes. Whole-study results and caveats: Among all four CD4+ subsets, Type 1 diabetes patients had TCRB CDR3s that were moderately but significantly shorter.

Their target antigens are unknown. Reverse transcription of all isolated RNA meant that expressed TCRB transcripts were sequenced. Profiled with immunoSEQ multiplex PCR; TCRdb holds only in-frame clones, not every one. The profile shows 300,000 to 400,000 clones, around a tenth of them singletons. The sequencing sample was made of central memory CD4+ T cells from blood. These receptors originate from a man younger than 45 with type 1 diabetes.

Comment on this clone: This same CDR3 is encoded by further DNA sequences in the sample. The CDR3 protein is CASSLGRDYEQYF. The CDR3 DNA reads TGTGCCAGCAGTTTGGGGCGGGACTACGAGCAGTACTTC. The chain carries TRBV28 and TRBJ2-7; weak D call: TRBD2 (6 bases). The germline V and J ends were trimmed by 3 bases and 3 bases, with 9 bases remaining between them. CDR1 is MDHEN, CDR2 SYDVKM, per germline. The CDR3 sequence is 13 residues long.

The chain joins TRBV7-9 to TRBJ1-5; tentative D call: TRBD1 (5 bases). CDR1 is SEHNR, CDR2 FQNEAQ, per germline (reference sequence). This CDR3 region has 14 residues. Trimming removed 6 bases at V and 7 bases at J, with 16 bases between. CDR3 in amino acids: CASSGGAPRQPQHF. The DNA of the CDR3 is TGTGCCAGCAGTGGCGGGGCCCCCAGGCAGCCCCAGCATTTT. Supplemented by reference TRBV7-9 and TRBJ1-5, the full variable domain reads DTGVSQNPRHKITKRGQNVTFRCDPISEHNRLYWYRQTLGQGPEFLTYFQNEAQLEKSRLLSDRFSAERPKGSFSTLEIQRTEQGDSAMYLCASSGGAPRQPQHFGDGTRLSIL.

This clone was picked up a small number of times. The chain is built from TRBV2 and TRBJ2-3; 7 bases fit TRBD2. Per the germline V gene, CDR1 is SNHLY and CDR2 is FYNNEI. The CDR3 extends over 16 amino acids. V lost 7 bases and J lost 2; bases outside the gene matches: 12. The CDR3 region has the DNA TGTGCCAGCAAATCGGGAGGAGGCACCCTCACAGATACGCAGTATTTT. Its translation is CASKSGGGTLTDTQYF.

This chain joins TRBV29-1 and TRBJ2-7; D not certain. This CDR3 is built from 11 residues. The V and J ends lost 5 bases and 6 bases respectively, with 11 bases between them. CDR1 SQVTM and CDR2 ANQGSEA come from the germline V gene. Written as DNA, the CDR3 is TGCAGCGTTCGATCTGCCTCCGAGCAGTACTTC. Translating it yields CSVRSASEQYF.

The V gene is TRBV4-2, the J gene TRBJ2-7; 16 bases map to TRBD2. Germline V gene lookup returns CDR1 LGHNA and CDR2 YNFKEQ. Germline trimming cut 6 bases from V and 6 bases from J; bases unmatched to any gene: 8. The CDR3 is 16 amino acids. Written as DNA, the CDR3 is TGTGCCAGCAGTCCCGGGACTAGCGGGAGGGCCGGCGAGCAGTACTTC. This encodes CASSPGTSGRAGEQYF.

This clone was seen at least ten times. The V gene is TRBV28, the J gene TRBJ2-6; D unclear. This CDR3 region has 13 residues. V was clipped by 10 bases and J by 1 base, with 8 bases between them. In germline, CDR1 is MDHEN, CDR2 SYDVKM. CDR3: CATLFSGANVLTF. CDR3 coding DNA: TGTGCCACCCTATTTTCTGGGGCCAACGTCCTGACTTTC.

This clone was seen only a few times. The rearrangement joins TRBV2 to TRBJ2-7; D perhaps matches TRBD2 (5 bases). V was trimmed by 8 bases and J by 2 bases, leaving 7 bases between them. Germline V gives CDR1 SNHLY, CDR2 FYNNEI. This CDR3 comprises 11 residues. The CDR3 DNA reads TGTGCCAGCGGGAGCCCCTACGAGCAGTACTTC. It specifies CASGSPYEQYF.

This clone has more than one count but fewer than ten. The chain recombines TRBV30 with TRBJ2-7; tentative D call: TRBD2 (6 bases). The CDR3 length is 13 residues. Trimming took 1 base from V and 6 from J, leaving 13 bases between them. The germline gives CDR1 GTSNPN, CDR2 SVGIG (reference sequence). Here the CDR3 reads CAWSGSTGSEQYF. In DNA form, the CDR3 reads TGTGCCTGGAGTGGGAGTACCGGGAGCGAGCAGTACTTC.

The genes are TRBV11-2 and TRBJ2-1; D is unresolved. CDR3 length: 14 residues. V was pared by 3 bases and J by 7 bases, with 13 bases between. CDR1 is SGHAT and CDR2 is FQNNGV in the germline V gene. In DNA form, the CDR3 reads TGTGCCAGCAGCTTTATTATTGACGGTAATGAGCAGTTCTTC. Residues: CASSFIIDGNEQFF.

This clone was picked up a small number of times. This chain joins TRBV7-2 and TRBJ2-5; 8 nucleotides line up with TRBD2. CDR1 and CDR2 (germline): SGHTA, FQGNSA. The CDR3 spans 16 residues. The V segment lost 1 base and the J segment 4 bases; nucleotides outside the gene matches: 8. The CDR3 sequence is CASSLGAGASRETQYF. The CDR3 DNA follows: TGTGCCAGCAGCTTAGGAGCGGGAGCGTCTAGAGAGACCCAGTACTTC.

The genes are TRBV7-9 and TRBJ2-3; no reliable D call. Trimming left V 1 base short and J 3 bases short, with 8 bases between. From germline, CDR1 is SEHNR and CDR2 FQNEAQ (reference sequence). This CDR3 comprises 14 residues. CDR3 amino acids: CASSLGVGTDTQYF. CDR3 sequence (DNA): TGTGCCAGCAGCTTAGGAGTTGGGACAGATACGCAGTATTTT.

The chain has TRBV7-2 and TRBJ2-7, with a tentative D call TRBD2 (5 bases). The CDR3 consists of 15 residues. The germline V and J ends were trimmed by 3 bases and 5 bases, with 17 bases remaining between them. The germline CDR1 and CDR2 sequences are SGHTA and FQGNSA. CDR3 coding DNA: TGTGCCAGCAGCTTCCTAAGGACCGCCGGGAACGAGCAGTACTTC. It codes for CASSFLRTAGNEQYF. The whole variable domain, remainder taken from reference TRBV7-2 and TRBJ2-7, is GAGVSQSPSNKVTEKGKDVELRCDPISGHTALYWYRQSLGQGLEFLIYFQGNSAPDKSGLPSDRFSAERTGGSVSTLTIQRTQQEDSAVYLCASSFLRTAGNEQYFGPGTRLTVT.

The DNA of the CDR3 is TGTGCCAGCAGCGGACACAGCGGCATAAGGAGCTCCTACGAGCAGTACTTC. Translating it yields CASSGHSGIRSSYEQYF. This rearrangement joins TRBV9 to TRBJ2-7, with D tentatively TRBD2 (5 bases). Germline CDR1 SGDLS, CDR2 YYNGEE. The V gene lost 3 bases and the J gene lost 0 bases, with 19 bases spanning the gap. The CDR3 extends over 17 amino acids.

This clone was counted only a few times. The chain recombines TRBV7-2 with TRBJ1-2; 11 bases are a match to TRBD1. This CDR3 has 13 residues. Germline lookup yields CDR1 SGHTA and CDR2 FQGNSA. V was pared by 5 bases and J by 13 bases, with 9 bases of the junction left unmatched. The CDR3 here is CASSNDGQGAITF. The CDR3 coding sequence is TGTGCCAGCAGCAACGACGGACAGGGGGCGATCACCTTC.

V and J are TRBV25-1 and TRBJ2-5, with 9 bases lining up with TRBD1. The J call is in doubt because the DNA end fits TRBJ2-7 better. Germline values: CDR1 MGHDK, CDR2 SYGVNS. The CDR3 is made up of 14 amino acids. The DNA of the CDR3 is TGTGCCAGCAGTCCCGCGGGGACAGGGTACGAGCAGTACTTC. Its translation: CASSPAGTGYEQYF.

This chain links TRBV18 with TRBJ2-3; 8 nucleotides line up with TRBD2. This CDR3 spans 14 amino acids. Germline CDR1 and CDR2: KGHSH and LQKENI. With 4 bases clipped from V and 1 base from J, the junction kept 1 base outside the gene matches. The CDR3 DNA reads TGTGCCAGCTCACGAGCGGGGGGCACAGATACGCAGTATTTT. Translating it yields CASSRAGGTDTQYF.

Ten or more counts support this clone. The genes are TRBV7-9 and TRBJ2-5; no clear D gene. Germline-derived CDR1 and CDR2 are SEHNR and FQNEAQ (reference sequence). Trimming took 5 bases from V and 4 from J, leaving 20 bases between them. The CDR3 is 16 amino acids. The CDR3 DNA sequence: TGTGCCAGCAGCCCCCCTGTTTTCGAGAGGCTAGAGACCCAGTACTTC. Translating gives CASSPPVFERLETQYF.